These 29 T cell receptor beta chains were all obtained from the same sample, sequenced in a study of T-cell memory formation after mild COVID-19. One entry per CDR3 protein results from TCRdb running MiXCR on the 5' RACE reads. Seen here are more than 250,000 distinct CDR3 sequences, roughly 17% observed once, and the top ten hold 20% to 25%. The sequencing sample was made of PBMCs or a T cell subset sorted from them (not recorded which). These receptors all stem from a man younger than 30 who had mild COVID-19 (a few samples of this study predate the infection). Cell type and time point are not known.

This clonotype occurred a few times. The chain has TRBV9 and TRBJ2-3; the match to TRBD2 covers 10 bases. CDR1 is SGDLS, CDR2 YYNGEE, per germline. With V trimmed by 3 bases and J by 4 bases, 5 bases remained unmatched. The CDR3 spans 15 residues. The CDR3 is CASSAIAGGSDTQYF. Here the CDR3 DNA reads TGTGCCAGCAGCGCTATAGCGGGGGGATCAGATACGCAGTATTTT. Complete variable domain (other parts from reference TRBV9 and TRBJ2-3): DSGVTQTPKHLITATGQRVTLRCSPRSGDLSVYWYQQSLDQGLQFLIQYYNGEERAKGNILERFSAQQFPDLHSELNLSSLELGDSALYFCASSAIAGGSDTQYFGPGTRLTVL.

The chain carries TRBV7-2 and TRBJ1-4, with 7 nucleotides matching TRBD1. The J segment lost 8 bases and the V segment lost 1 base, leaving 10 bases of the junction unmatched. The CDR3 sequence is 16 residues long. Germline lookup yields CDR1 SGHTA and CDR2 FQGNSA. CDR3 loop: CASSLGTGPRGEKLFF. In nucleotides, the CDR3 is TGTGCCAGCAGCTTAGGGACAGGCCCGCGAGGGGAAAAACTGTTTTTT.

This chain links TRBV7-9 with TRBJ1-1; D possibly corresponds to TRBD1 (6 bases). The CDR3 runs to 14 residues. The germline V and J ends were trimmed by 2 bases and 5 bases, with 12 bases remaining between them. Germline-derived CDR1 and CDR2 are SEHNR and FQNEAQ (reference sequence). CDR3 DNA: TGTGCCAGCAGCTTAACAGGGAGAGGGACTGAAGCTTTCTTT. This gives the protein CASSLTGRGTEAFF.

In its sample, this clonotype was seen many times. V is TRBV7-3 and J is TRBJ2-3, with D unclear. The CDR3 spans 13 residues. V lost 6 bases to trimming and J lost 1 base, with 8 bases between them. The germline gives CDR1 SGHTA, CDR2 FQGTGA. CDR3 coding DNA: TGTGCCAGCAGTCCCTCCGGCACAGATACGCAGTATTTT. Translating it yields CASSPSGTDTQYF.

This clonotype turned up a few times. This chain joins TRBV4-3 and TRBJ1-1; D unclear. This CDR3 is 14 amino acids long. The germline gives CDR1 LGHNA, CDR2 YSLEER. Trimming took 2 bases from V and 0 from J, leaving 7 bases between them. Here the CDR3 DNA reads TGCGCCAGCAGCCAAACGGTGGTGAACACTGAAGCTTTCTTT. Its protein product is CASSQTVVNTEAFF.

This clonotype was seen a few times. This chain joins TRBV20-1 and TRBJ2-3, with 7 bases fitting TRBD1. Germline V gene lookup returns CDR1 DFQATT and CDR2 SNEGSKA (reference sequence). The V gene end was trimmed by 3 bases and the J gene end by 2 bases; junction bases not matched to a gene: 8. CDR3 length: 15 amino acids. CDR3 sequence reads: CSARSGTAYTDTQYF. In DNA, the CDR3 is TGCAGTGCTAGGTCCGGGACAGCCTACACAGATACGCAGTATTTT.

In this sample, this clonotype turned up a few times. The chain couples TRBV20-1 to TRBJ2-1; 8 bases agree with TRBD2. V lost 5 bases and J lost 7; bases outside the gene matches: 10. Germline lookup yields CDR1 DFQATT and CDR2 SNEGSKA (reference sequence). This CDR3 comprises 14 residues. CDR3 region: CSAERGPSENEQFF. CDR3 coding DNA: TGCAGTGCTGAGCGGGGGCCGAGCGAGAATGAGCAGTTCTTC.

This rearrangement joins TRBV4-3 to TRBJ2-2, with 9 bases that match TRBD1. Losses at the gene ends were 2 bases for V and 7 bases for J; bases not matched to a gene: 5. Germline CDR1 reads LGHNA; CDR2 reads YSLEER. This CDR3 region has 15 residues. CDR3 nucleotide sequence: TGCGCCAGCAGCCAAAGTGGGACAGGGAGCGGGGAGCTGTTTTTT. Encoded protein: CASSQSGTGSGELFF.

This clonotype turned up a few times. The rearrangement joins TRBV4-3 to TRBJ2-1; D might be TRBD1 or TRBD2, each matching 5 bases. Germline assignment: CDR1 LGHNA and CDR2 YSLEER. V lost 0 bases to trimming and J lost 5 bases, with 14 bases between them. The CDR3 consists of 16 residues. This CDR3 is CASSQEGYRDDNEQFF. CDR3 nucleotides: TGCGCCAGCAGCCAAGAGGGGTATAGGGACGACAATGAGCAGTTCTTC.

V usage is TRBV12-3 or TRBV12-4 and J usage is TRBJ2-7, with TRBD2 matching 10 bases. The CDR3 sequence is 13 residues long. Unmatched junction bases numbered 2, after V lost 2 bases and J lost 7 bases. The DNA for the CDR3 is TGTGCCAGCAGTTTAATACTAGCGGGGGAGCAGTACTTC. It translates to CASSLILAGEQYF.

This clonotype was counted between two and nine times. The CDR3 sequence is CASSQDRGDTQYF. The CDR3 DNA is TGCGCCAGCAGCCAAGATAGGGGAGATACGCAGTATTTT. The chain joins TRBV4-1 to TRBJ2-3; weak D call: TRBD1 (5 bases). This CDR3 has 13 residues. Trimming stripped 0 bases from V and 5 bases from J, with 6 bases between. The germline V gene encodes CDR1 MGHRA and CDR2 YSYEKL.

This clonotype was seen more than once but under ten times. The V call is TRBV5-1, the J call TRBJ2-5, with 12 bases that match TRBD2. The CDR3 is made up of 18 amino acids. CDR1 SGHRS and CDR2 YFSETQ come from the germline V gene. Trimming at V came to 3 bases and at J to 4 bases, leaving 13 bases not matched to a gene. CDR3 sequence (DNA): TGCGCCAGCAGCTCTGCTGGGCTAGCGGGGGGGCCTTCAGAGACCCAGTACTTC. Protein product: CASSSAGLAGGPSETQYF.

This clonotype was recorded a few times. The CDR3 coding sequence is TGTGCCAGCAGTAGCGGGGGGGCTTGGGCAGATACGCAGTATTTT. Encoded protein: CASSSGGAWADTQYF. The chain is built from TRBV6-5 and TRBJ2-3; 10 nucleotides line up with TRBD2. The trim removed 5 bases at V and 4 bases at J, leaving 6 bases unmatched. In germline, CDR1 is MNHEY, CDR2 SVGAGI. This CDR3 has 15 residues.

This clonotype has a handful of counts. The chain uses TRBV5-1 and TRBJ1-3; no clear D. The CDR3 length is 14 residues. Trimming cost V 4 bases and J 1 base, with 9 bases left between them. Per germline, CDR1 SGHRS and CDR2 YFSETQ. CDR3 nucleotide sequence: TGCGCCAGCAGCCTTGGGAGGTCTGGAAACACCATATATTTT. Translated, it gives CASSLGRSGNTIYF.

The genes are TRBV18 and TRBJ1-5; a possible D gene is TRBD1 (5 bases). V lost 2 bases and J lost 7, with 15 bases in between. This CDR3 region has 15 residues. Germline assignment: CDR1 KGHSH and CDR2 LQKENI. CDR3 nucleotide sequence: TGTGCCAGCTCACCAGGCGAGGGGAGCGGCCAGCCCCAGCATTTT. Amino acids: CASSPGEGSGQPQHF.

This clonotype was observed at least ten times. This chain uses TRBV5-1 with TRBJ1-2; no definite D call. CDR1 is SGHRS and CDR2 is YFSETQ in the germline V gene. The CDR3 contains 13 residues. V shed 4 bases and J shed 0 bases, with 7 bases lying between them. The CDR3 region has the DNA TGCGCCAGCAGCCCTTCCGCTAACTATGGCTACACCTTC. Amino acid sequence: CASSPSANYGYTF.

This chain links TRBV11-2 with TRBJ2-3; 11 nucleotides align to TRBD1. The CDR3 runs 14 residues. Trimming at V came to 5 bases and at J to 4 bases, leaving 2 bases not matched to a gene. The germline CDR1 and CDR2 sequences are SGHAT and FQNNGV. The DNA for the CDR3 is TGTGCCAGCAGCACGGGACAGGGGGCAGATACGCAGTATTTT. Its protein product is CASSTGQGADTQYF.

This chain uses TRBV15 with TRBJ2-3; D remains unclear. Germline CDR1 LNHNV, CDR2 YYDKDF (reference sequence). This CDR3 comprises 14 residues. Trimming shortened V by 7 bases and J by 1 base, and 12 bases separated the two germline ends. In nucleotides, the CDR3 is TGTGCCACCAAACCAGCGCAGGGCACAGATACGCAGTATTTT. This codes for CATKPAQGTDTQYF.

This clonotype turned up a few times. The V and J genes are TRBV7-2 and TRBJ2-2; the D call may be TRBD1 or TRBD2 (5 bases each). CDR1 and CDR2 from the germline V gene are SGHTA and FQGNSA. Trimming removed 5 bases at V and 4 bases at J, with 23 bases between. CDR3 length: 18 amino acids. CDR3 DNA: TGTGCCAGCAGCCCCGCGCCGAGGGCCTCTGGGGGCACCGGGGAGCTGTTTTTT. This sequence encodes CASSPAPRASGGTGELFF.

The V gene is TRBV7-3, the J gene TRBJ2-1, with TRBD2 identical over 7 bases. Germline trimming cut 4 bases from V and 8 bases from J; bases unmatched to any gene: 8. CDR3 length: 14 amino acids. Germline-derived CDR1 and CDR2 are SGHTA and FQGTGA. Here the CDR3 DNA reads TGTGCCAGCAGCTCCGTGGGAGGGTACGATGAGCAGTTCTTC. It encodes CASSSVGGYDEQFF. Full variable domain (outside the CDR3, taken from reference TRBV7-3 and TRBJ2-1): GAGVSQTPSNKVTEKGKYVELRCDPISGHTALYWYRQSLGQGPEFLIYFQGTGAADDSGLPNDRFFAVRPEGSVSTLKIQRTERGDSAVYLCASSSVGGYDEQFFGPGTRLTVL.

The chain employs TRBV19 and TRBJ1-1; D is undetermined. Germline lookup yields CDR1 LNHDA and CDR2 SQIVND (reference sequence). The CDR3 totals 13 residues. Trimming stripped 5 bases from V and 6 bases from J, with 13 bases between. This CDR3 reads CASSPGGVSEAFF. For the CDR3, the DNA is TGTGCCAGTAGTCCCGGTGGGGTTTCTGAAGCTTTCTTT.

The rearrangement links TRBV19 to TRBJ2-7; 9 positions match TRBD1. This CDR3 spans 14 amino acids. The V segment lost 5 bases and the J segment 6 bases; nucleotides outside the gene matches: 8. Germline values: CDR1 LNHDA, CDR2 SQIVND (reference sequence). In nucleotides, the CDR3 is TGTGCCAGTAGTCCGATGGGACAGGGATCCGAGCAGTACTTC. It specifies CASSPMGQGSEQYF.

The table lists this clonotype with many counts. This rearrangement joins TRBV28 to TRBJ2-7, with D hard to call. Germline-derived CDR1 and CDR2 are MDHEN and SYDVKM. Between the trimmed V and J ends, which lost 4 bases and 12 bases, there was a span of 16 bases. The CDR3 has 12 residues. The CDR3 bases are TGTGCCAGCAGTTGTCGGGCCCGGAGTGGGTACGTC. Its protein is CASSCRARSGYV.

This clonotype was counted between two and nine times. V usage is TRBV1 and J usage is TRBJ2-3. TRBV1 is a known pseudogene. The CDR3 has 15 residues. CDR3: CTSSQGQWSTDTQYF. CDR3 nucleotide sequence: TGCACCAGCAGCCAAGGTCAATGGAGCACAGATACGCAGTATTTT.

The gene calls are TRBV5-1 and TRBJ2-2; 9 positions agree with TRBD2. CDR3 length: 17 amino acids. The germline V gene encodes CDR1 SGHRS and CDR2 YFSETQ. Germline trimming cut 5 bases from V and 0 bases from J; bases unmatched to any gene: 8. CDR3 protein: CASSPLAGGANTGELFF. The CDR3 DNA reads TGCGCCAGCAGTCCACTAGCGGGTGGCGCGAACACCGGGGAGCTGTTTTTT.

The V gene is TRBV5-1, the J gene TRBJ2-5; TRBD2 might be the D (5 bases). In germline, CDR1 is SGHRS, CDR2 YFSETQ. This CDR3 is built from 15 residues. V was trimmed by 4 bases and J by 5 bases, leaving 18 bases between them. The DNA of the CDR3 is TGCGCCAGCAGCCCGGATCTGTGGGGAGCGGAGACCCAGTACTTC. Translating gives CASSPDLWGAETQYF.

The chain joins TRBV6-2 or TRBV6-3 to TRBJ2-3, with 7 bases that match TRBD2. CDR3 length equals 16 residues. Germline lookup yields CDR1 MNHEY and CDR2 SVGEGT. V was clipped by 4 bases and J by 2 bases; unmatched bases: 9. CDR3 sequence (DNA): TGTGCCAGCAGTTTGAGGGACTACAGGCTCACAGATACGCAGTATTTT. It specifies CASSLRDYRLTDTQYF.

This clonotype showed up just a few times. The rearrangement uses TRBV15 and TRBJ1-4; D might be TRBD1 (5 bases). Germline V CDR1 and CDR2: LNHNV, YYDKDF (reference sequence). V dropped 6 bases and J dropped 5 bases, with 16 bases sitting between them. There are 15 residues in the CDR3. CDR3 in amino acids: CATRSPGRPNEKLFF. The CDR3 DNA sequence: TGTGCCACCAGATCGCCGGGACGGCCGAATGAAAAACTGTTTTTT.

This clonotype was observed a few times. The chain couples TRBV5-1 to TRBJ2-5; 9 nucleotides align to TRBD1. There are 14 residues in the CDR3. The junction had 3 bases not matched to a gene; V was cut back by 4 bases and J by 2 bases. Germline CDR1 reads SGHRS; CDR2 reads YFSETQ. CDR3 sequence (DNA): TGCGCCAGCAGCGAGGGACAGGGTCAAGAGACCCAGTACTTC. Its translation: CASSEGQGQETQYF.